The T cell receptor beta chain described here comes from a study of T-cell reconstitution after alpha-beta-depleted transplantation in children. A TCRbeta library incorporating unique molecular identifiers was prepared. TCRdb itself ran the PCR reads through MiXCR, one entry per CDR3 protein. Of 450,000 to 600,000 distinct CDR3 sequences in the sample, 32% were seen once. This clonotype was counted a few times. Trimming removed 5 bases from V and 1 base from J; junction bases left unmatched: 6. This CDR3 contains 15 residues. The starting material was PBMCs from the stem cell graft donor, obtained from the stem cell graft. This TCR was recovered from a human donor who donated a stem cell graft to a child with aplastic anemia. The J gene is TRBJ2-5, the V gene TRBV12-3 or TRBV12-4; 8 nucleotides line up with TRBD1. CDR3 sequence: CASSPPTGGQETQYF. CDR3 bases: TGTGCCAGCAGTCCCCCTACAGGGGGCCAAGAGACCCAGTACTTC.